The 21 T cell receptor beta chains presented below share a single source sample, sequenced in a study of Graves' ophthalmopathy and Graves' hyperthyroidism. Amplification targeted the TCR beta CDR3 regions, with RNA transcripts as the source material. RT-PCR was first run with HTBI primers, then multiplex PCR in a second round. TCRdb reprocessed the multiplex PCR reads with MiXCR, giving one entry per CDR3 protein. There are just over 400,000 distinct CDR3 sequences in the sample; around 21% occur only once, and 3% lies in the top ten. The sequencing input was peripheral blood. The receptors here all came from a young woman with stable Graves' hyperthyroidism.

In this sample, this clonotype turned up many times. The gene calls are TRBV28 and TRBJ2-5, with TRBD2 as a possible D gene (6 bases). Per the germline V gene, CDR1 is MDHEN and CDR2 is SYDVKM. V lost 3 bases, J lost 5 bases, and 10 bases lay in between. The CDR3 extends over 13 amino acids. The DNA for the CDR3 is TGTGCCAGCAGTTTTGCGGGGTGGGAGACCCAGTACTTC. Translating gives CASSFAGWETQYF.

At least ten counts were recorded for this clonotype. V and J are TRBV10-3 and TRBJ1-5; tentatively, D is TRBD1 (5 bases). V was clipped by 2 bases and J by 2 bases, with 7 bases between them. The CDR3 has 14 residues. The germline CDR1 and CDR2 sequences are ENHRY and SYGVKD. The DNA for the CDR3 is TGTGCCATCAGTGAGCGGGGGGGCAATCAGCCCCAGCATTTT. Translating gives CAISERGGNQPQHF.

This chain uses TRBV30 with TRBJ2-4, with D perhaps matching TRBD2 (6 bases). Trimming took off 0 bases at V and 6 bases at J, with 12 bases between the two ends. This CDR3 contains 14 residues. CDR1 is GTSNPN and CDR2 is SVGIG in the germline V gene (reference sequence). The CDR3 sequence is CAWSVGGVGNIQYF. CDR3 nucleotides: TGTGCCTGGAGTGTAGGAGGGGTTGGAAACATTCAGTACTTC.

At least ten counts were recorded for this clonotype. The V and J genes are TRBV9 and TRBJ2-5; D is perhaps TRBD1 or TRBD2 (7 bases each). This CDR3 is 14 amino acids long. V was shortened by 3 bases and J by 4 bases, with 13 bases between the two germline ends. Germline V gene lookup returns CDR1 SGDLS and CDR2 YYNGEE. This chain's CDR3 is CASSASRGGETQYF. As DNA, the CDR3 is TGTGCCAGCAGCGCCAGCAGGGGGGGAGAGACCCAGTACTTC.

Notes on this clonotype: At one of its ends the junction is not consistent with the germline gene, which may arise from a read error. The chain couples TRBV28 to TRBJ2-7; possible D gene TRBD1, 5 bases. There are 14 residues in the CDR3. CDR1 and CDR2 (germline): MDHEN, SYDVKM. CDR3 amino acids: CATSAFRDSYEQYF. The CDR3 region has the DNA TGTGCCACCAGTGCGTTCAGGGATTCCTACGAGCAGTACTTC.

This clonotype showed up many times. The chain couples TRBV28 to TRBJ1-2, with unresolved D. This CDR3 has 14 residues. The germline CDR1 and CDR2 sequences are MDHEN and SYDVKM. The V and J ends lost 5 bases and 5 bases respectively, with 15 bases between them. The CDR3, as DNA: TGTGCCAGCAGTCTCTCGGGAAGACTATATGGCTACACCTTC. This encodes CASSLSGRLYGYTF.

This clonotype has just a few counts. The chain employs TRBV2 and TRBJ2-3, with a weak D call TRBD2 (5 bases). The CDR3 extends over 15 amino acids. The V end lost 4 bases, the J end lost 3 bases, and 14 bases lay between the germline ends. Germline V lookup: CDR1 SNHLY, CDR2 FYNNEI. CDR3: CASSALRTETDTQYF. In DNA, the CDR3 is TGTGCCAGCAGTGCCTTACGGACTGAGACAGATACGCAGTATTTT. Together with reference TRBV2 and TRBJ2-3, the CDR3 gives the full variable domain: EPEVTQTPSHQVTQMGQEVILRCVPISNHLYFYWYRQILGQKVEFLVSFYNNEISEKSEIFDDQFSVERPDGSNFTLKIRSTKLEDSAMYFCASSALRTETDTQYFGPGTRLTVL.

CDR3 nucleotide sequence: TGTGCCAGCATGGACAGTTTTAATTCACCCCTCCACTTT. This translates into CASMDSFNSPLHF. The chain couples TRBV28 to TRBJ1-6; possibly TRBD1 for D (6 bases). The CDR3 contains 13 residues. The germline CDR1 and CDR2 sequences are MDHEN and SYDVKM. The V end was cut by 7 bases, the J end by 6 bases, with 10 bases between. Using reference TRBV28 and TRBJ1-6 for the parts outside the CDR3, the full variable domain is DVKVTQSSRYLVKRTGEKVFLECVQDMDHENMFWYRQDPGLGLRLIYFSYDVKMKEKGDIPEGYSVSREKKERFSLILESASTNQTSMYLCASMDSFNSPLHFGNGTRLTVT.

The table lists this clonotype with many counts. V and J are TRBV2 and TRBJ1-6; D ambiguous. Germline CDR1 is SNHLY and CDR2 is FYNNEI. V lost 1 base and J lost 8, with 15 bases in between. The CDR3 contains 16 residues. The CDR3 reads CASSEVRPYSDSPLHF. The DNA for the CDR3 is TGTGCCAGCAGTGAAGTTAGGCCCTATTCTGATTCACCCCTCCACTTT.

The gene calls are TRBV4-1 and TRBJ1-1; TRBD1 matches at 10 bases. CDR3 length: 18 amino acids. Germline lookup yields CDR1 MGHRA and CDR2 YSYEKL. V lost 3 bases to trimming and J lost 10 bases; unmatched junction nucleotides: 20. CDR3 residues: CASSHPRHWDRGSVAAFF. CDR3 nucleotides: TGCGCCAGCAGCCACCCTCGCCACTGGGACAGGGGAAGTGTAGCAGCTTTCTTT.

This clonotype has a handful of counts. V usage is TRBV7-3 and J usage is TRBJ1-2; D possibly corresponds to TRBD1 (5 bases). The germline CDR1 and CDR2 sequences are SGHTA and FQGTGA. The CDR3 extends over 18 amino acids. With 1 base removed from V and 1 base from J, the gap between germline ends came to 19 bases. The CDR3 is CASSLRGSRETLNYGYTF. The DNA for the CDR3 is TGTGCCAGCAGCTTAAGGGGGTCCCGGGAAACGCTTAACTATGGCTACACCTTC.

There are many counts of this clonotype. The chain joins TRBV6-2 or TRBV6-3 to TRBJ1-1; D call uncertain. Trimming shortened V by 5 bases and J by 10 bases, and 14 bases separated the two germline ends. This CDR3 is built from 12 residues. The germline CDR1 and CDR2 sequences are MNHEY and SVGEGT. CDR3: CASSRSGSGAFF. The CDR3, as DNA: TGTGCCAGCAGTCGATCGGGGTCTGGAGCTTTCTTT.

This clonotype was seen a handful of times. The V call is TRBV5-1, the J call TRBJ2-7; D gene ambiguous. This CDR3 is built from 14 residues. V lost 2 bases, J lost 2 bases, and 11 bases lay in between. Germline V CDR1 and CDR2: SGHRS, YFSETQ. CDR3 loop: CASSFGRSAYEQYF. CDR3 coding DNA: TGCGCCAGCAGCTTCGGGCGGTCGGCCTACGAGCAGTACTTC.

This clonotype was recorded many times. The gene calls are TRBV6-1 and TRBJ2-7; TRBD2 aligns across 7 bases. The germline V gene encodes CDR1 MNHNS and CDR2 SASEGT. V gave up 7 bases and J gave up 4 bases; unmatched junction bases: 10. This CDR3 region has 14 residues. The CDR3 DNA follows: TGTGCCAGCACTAACGGGGGGAGAAGTTACGAGCAGTACTTC. Its protein is CASTNGGRSYEQYF.

Only a few counts were recorded for this clonotype. V and J are TRBV3-1 and TRBJ2-7, with 8 bases that match TRBD1. The V segment lost 0 bases and the J segment 0 bases; nucleotides outside the gene matches: 13. CDR1 and CDR2 from the germline V gene are LGHDT and YNNKEL (reference sequence). There are 19 residues in the CDR3. CDR3 loop: CASSQDYWTGPRSSYEQYF. CDR3 DNA: TGTGCCAGCAGCCAAGATTATTGGACAGGGCCCAGGAGCTCCTACGAGCAGTACTTC.

As concerns this clonotype: A single base separates this from a much larger clone, so it may be a read error. The chain recombines TRBV11-2 with TRBJ2-2; TRBD1 is a possible D gene (6 bases). The CDR3 consists of 15 residues. Trimming shortened V by 3 bases and J by 4 bases, and 12 bases separated the two germline ends. CDR1 SGHAT and CDR2 FQNNGV come from the germline V gene. In nucleotides, the CDR3 is TGTGCCAGCAGCTTCTATGGGGGCAGCACCGGGGAGCTGTTTTTT. Its protein product is CASSFYGGSTGELFF.

Ten or more counts support this clonotype. In nucleotides, the CDR3 is TGCAGTGCTAGGGTTAGACAGGGCCTAGGTGGCTACACCTTC. It codes for CSARVRQGLGGYTF. The chain is built from TRBV20-1 and TRBJ1-2; TRBD1 matches at 7 bases. CDR3 length: 14 residues. Trimming cost V 3 bases and J 7 bases; bases outside gene matches: 11. From germline, CDR1 is DFQATT and CDR2 SNEGSKA (reference sequence).

This clonotype has at least ten counts. The chain has TRBV29-1 and TRBJ1-3; D remains ambiguous. Germline values: CDR1 SQVTM, CDR2 ANQGSEA. This CDR3 contains 12 residues. Deletions cut 0 bases from V and 2 bases from J, with 2 bases between. CDR3 in amino acids: CSVEDTGNTIYF. The CDR3 DNA sequence: TGCAGCGTTGAAGACACTGGAAACACCATATATTTT.

As to this clonotype: This may be a read error: a much more frequent sequence differs by one nucleotide. This chain uses TRBV7-3 with TRBJ1-3, with D unresolved. The V and J ends lost 8 bases and 4 bases respectively, with 12 bases between them. The germline V gene encodes CDR1 SGHTA and CDR2 FQGTGA. This CDR3 has 13 amino acids. The CDR3 loop is CASLKYRGNTIYF. The DNA for the CDR3 is TGTGCCAGCTTAAAGTATCGGGGAAACACCATATATTTT.

This clonotype was detected ten times or more. The chain is built from TRBV7-8 and TRBJ2-5, with TRBD1 matching over 7 bases. CDR3 length equals 17 residues. V dropped 6 bases and J dropped 3; count of bases not matched to a gene: 16. Germline CDR1 is SGHVS and CDR2 is FQNEAQ. The CDR3 coding sequence is TGTGCCAGCAGGAGGGCATTACGGGACAGAAGAAAAGAGACCCAGTACTTC. Encoded protein: CASRRALRDRRKETQYF.

This clonotype occurred a few times. This chain connects TRBV19 to TRBJ2-2; 7 nucleotides line up with TRBD1. Germline lookup yields CDR1 LNHDA and CDR2 SQIVND (reference sequence). CDR3 size: 15 residues. Trimming at V came to 3 bases and at J to 4 bases, leaving 5 bases not matched to a gene. CDR3 region: CASSMTGYATGELFF. As DNA, the CDR3 is TGTGCCAGTAGTATGACAGGGTATGCCACCGGGGAGCTGTTTTTT. Drawing the rest from reference TRBV19 and TRBJ2-2, the complete variable domain is DGGITQSPKYLFRKEGQNVTLSCEQNLNHDAMYWYRQDPGQGLRLIYYSQIVNDFQKGDIAEGYSVSREKKESFPLTVTSAQKNPTAFYLCASSMTGYATGELFFGEGSRLTVL.